Each of the 27 T cell receptor beta chains below was sequenced from the same sample in a study of cytomegalovirus exposure and HLA in healthy donors. Researchers ran the PCR with 60 Vbeta and 13 Jbeta primers. The data were produced by immunoSEQ multiplex PCR, yet TCRdb's version contains in-frame clones alone and is incomplete. The data contain roughly 80,000 clones, 74% of them singletons. Sequencing was performed on PBMCs. The receptors originated from a woman aged 50 to 65 in good health and CMV-seropositive.

The genes are TRBV9 and TRBJ2-6; TRBD2 might be the D (6 bases). Germline lookup yields CDR1 SGDLS and CDR2 YYNGEE. V was trimmed by 0 bases and J by 3 bases, leaving 7 bases between them. This CDR3 has 15 residues. The CDR3, as DNA: TGTGCCAGCAGCGTAGGGGGAGGTGGGGCCAACGTCCTGACTTTC. Protein sequence: CASSVGGGGANVLTF.

The J gene is TRBJ2-1, the V gene TRBV11-1, with 10 positions matching TRBD1. With V trimmed by 2 bases and J by 9 bases, 7 bases remained unmatched. In germline, CDR1 is SGHAT, CDR2 FQDESV (reference sequence). This CDR3 is 15 amino acids long. CDR3 sequence reads: CASSLIDRGPGEQFF. The CDR3 region has the DNA TGTGCCAGCAGCTTAATCGACAGGGGGCCTGGTGAGCAGTTCTTC.

CDR3: CASSGTNEKLFF. CDR3 sequence (DNA): TGTGCCAGCAGCGGAACTAATGAAAAACTGTTTTTT. The V call is TRBV6-5, the J call TRBJ1-4; D unresolved. V lost 6 bases and J lost 1, with 3 bases in between. The CDR3 covers 12 residues. From germline, CDR1 is MNHEY and CDR2 SVGAGI.

The chain recombines TRBV5-4 with TRBJ2-3, with 15 bases identical to TRBD2. This CDR3 spans 14 amino acids. The germline CDR1 and CDR2 sequences are SGHNT and YYREEE (reference sequence). The CDR3 DNA reads TGTGCGAGCGGGACTAGCGGGAGGAGGGATACGCAGTATTTT. Protein product: CASGTSGRRDTQYF.

The CDR3 sequence is CAWSFTGGYPYEQYF. The CDR3 coding sequence is TGTGCCTGGAGTTTTACAGGGGGTTACCCCTACGAGCAGTACTTC. The chain has TRBV30 and TRBJ2-7; TRBD1 matches at 8 bases. The V gene end was trimmed by 2 bases and the J gene end by 2 bases; junction bases not matched to a gene: 8. CDR1 GTSNPN and CDR2 SVGIG come from the germline V gene (reference sequence). The CDR3 contains 15 residues.

The rearrangement joins TRBV5-4 to TRBJ2-5; unclear D gene. CDR1 and CDR2 from the germline V gene are SGHNT and YYREEE (reference sequence). This CDR3 comprises 14 residues. V lost 0 bases to trimming and J lost 1 base, with 7 bases between them. CDR3 residues: CASSLVDFQETQYF. CDR3 nucleotide sequence: TGTGCCAGCAGCTTGGTTGACTTCCAAGAGACCCAGTACTTC.

This clone came up once. The rearrangement links TRBV11-3 to TRBJ2-1; 9 bases map to TRBD2. CDR3 length: 15 amino acids. Germline CDR1 is SGHNT and CDR2 is YENEEA. After removal of 1 base from V and 5 bases from J, the junction contained 3 bases not matched to a gene. The DNA of the CDR3 is TGTGCCAGCAGCTTAGTTCTAGCGGGAAACAATGAGCAGTTCTTC. Amino acid sequence: CASSLVLAGNNEQFF.

This chain links TRBV19 with TRBJ2-2; the D gene is possibly TRBD1 (6 bases). The CDR3 is 15 residues long. Germline V gene lookup returns CDR1 LNHDA and CDR2 SQIVND (reference sequence). V lost 3 bases and J lost 0, with 8 bases in between. CDR3 sequence: CASSIGTTNTGELFF. The DNA for the CDR3 is TGTGCCAGTAGTATTGGGACAACGAACACCGGGGAGCTGTTTTTT.

This clone is a singleton in its sample. J is TRBJ2-2 and V is TRBV9, with a weak D call TRBD2 (5 bases). V lost 0 bases, J lost 5 bases, and 8 bases lay in between. This CDR3 has 14 residues. In germline, CDR1 is SGDLS, CDR2 YYNGEE. CDR3 protein: CASSVERVTGELFF. As DNA, the CDR3 is TGTGCCAGCAGCGTAGAGAGGGTTACCGGGGAGCTGTTTTTT. Full variable domain (rest looked up from reference TRBV9 and TRBJ2-2): DSGVTQTPKHLITATGQRVTLRCSPRSGDLSVYWYQQSLDQGLQFLIQYYNGEERAKGNILERFSAQQFPDLHSELNLSSLELGDSALYFCASSVERVTGELFFGEGSRLTVL.

The sample holds a few counts of this clone. The V and J genes are TRBV6-5 and TRBJ1-5; 7 nucleotides line up with TRBD1. The CDR3 runs 15 residues. Germline V CDR1 and CDR2: MNHEY, SVGAGI. V lost 4 bases, J lost 4 bases, and 7 bases stayed unmatched. CDR3 nucleotides: TGTGCCAGCAGTTTCACCCCGGGACAGAATCAGCCCCAGCATTTT. This sequence encodes CASSFTPGQNQPQHF.

This sequence joins TRBV11-2 and TRBJ2-5, with 10 bases that match TRBD2. Germline V gives CDR1 SGHAT, CDR2 FQNNGV. This CDR3 spans 15 amino acids. Losses at the gene ends were 5 bases for V and 4 bases for J; bases not matched to a gene: 7. CDR3 nucleotides: TGTGCCAGCAGCACAACGCGACTAGCGGGAGAGACCCAGTACTTC. This sequence encodes CASSTTRLAGETQYF.

The rearrangement joins TRBV6-1 to TRBJ2-7; 7 bases align to TRBD2. Losses at the gene ends were 4 bases for V and 0 bases for J; bases not matched to a gene: 3. The CDR3 totals 14 residues. Looked up from germline, CDR1 is MNHNS and CDR2 is SASEGT. CDR3 in DNA: TGTGCCAGCAGTGGAGCGGGGAGCTCCTACGAGCAGTACTTC. Translating it yields CASSGAGSSYEQYF.

The chain employs TRBV29-1 and TRBJ2-1, with D perhaps matching TRBD2 (6 bases). Germline assignment: CDR1 SQVTM and CDR2 ANQGSEA. V was pared by 0 bases and J by 8 bases, with 17 bases between. The CDR3 covers 15 residues. CDR3 region: CSVEDRNLAKDEQFF. CDR3 nucleotides: TGCAGCGTTGAAGATCGTAATCTAGCGAAGGATGAGCAGTTCTTC.

The rearrangement joins TRBV4-2 to TRBJ2-7, with D perhaps TRBD2 (6 bases). The germline V gene encodes CDR1 LGHNA and CDR2 YNFKEQ. Trimming stripped 1 base from V and 4 bases from J, with 14 bases between. The CDR3 is 15 amino acids. DNA for the CDR3: TGTGCCAGCAGCCAAGTCTTGGCTGGGAGGTACGAGCAGTACTTC. This gives the protein CASSQVLAGRYEQYF.

The rearrangement joins TRBV6-5 to TRBJ2-2, with 7 bases identical to TRBD2. The CDR3 runs 14 residues. J lost 4 bases, V lost 5 bases, and 4 bases had no gene match. The germline V gene encodes CDR1 MNHEY and CDR2 SVGAGI. This CDR3 is CASSKLASTGELFF. In DNA, the CDR3 is TGTGCCAGCAGTAAACTAGCGAGCACCGGGGAGCTGTTTTTT.

The chain links TRBV27 to TRBJ2-7; tentatively, D is TRBD1 (6 bases). Germline assignment: CDR1 MNHEY and CDR2 SMNVEV (reference sequence). With 6 bases removed from V and 1 base from J, the gap between germline ends came to 16 bases. The CDR3 is 15 residues long. The CDR3 DNA sequence: TGTGCCAGCAGCCAGGGGACGCGAGGGTCCTACGAGCAGTACTTC. Translation gives CASSQGTRGSYEQYF.

The chain carries TRBV11-2 and TRBJ2-1; 12 bases map to TRBD2. The CDR3 length is 16 residues. The junction had 6 bases not matched to a gene; V was cut back by 3 bases and J by 6 bases. Germline V gene data show CDR1 as SGHAT and CDR2 as FQNNGV. The CDR3 nucleotides are TGTGCCAGCAGCTTGGAACTAGCGGGGGGCGTCAATGAGCAGTTCTTC. Translated: CASSLELAGGVNEQFF. Full variable domain (outside the CDR3, taken from reference TRBV11-2 and TRBJ2-1): EAGVAQSPRYKIIEKRQSVAFWCNPISGHATLYWYQQILGQGPKLLIQFQNNGVVDDSQLPKDRFSAERLKGVDSTLKIQPAKLEDSAVYLCASSLELAGGVNEQFFGPGTRLTVL.

J is TRBJ2-3 and V is TRBV5-6, with a tentative D call TRBD1 (6 bases). Germline assignment: CDR1 SGHDT and CDR2 YYEEEE. V was trimmed by 4 bases and J by 4 bases, leaving 16 bases between them. CDR3 length equals 15 residues. This chain's CDR3 is CASSAVGQGSDTQYF. DNA of the CDR3: TGTGCCAGCAGCGCCGTAGGGCAGGGGTCAGATACGCAGTATTTT.

In this sample, this clone turned up a few times. The gene calls are TRBV29-1 and TRBJ2-1; weak D call: TRBD1 (5 bases). V was trimmed by 8 bases and J by 2 bases, leaving 19 bases between them. Germline-derived CDR1 and CDR2 are SQVTM and ANQGSEA. This CDR3 has 15 amino acids. The CDR3: CSLLGLGPTYNEQFF. The CDR3 coding sequence is TGCAGCCTCCTGGGCCTGGGGCCCACCTACAATGAGCAGTTCTTC.

This clone is a singleton in its sample. The V and J genes are TRBV12-5 and TRBJ2-7; D is possibly TRBD1 (5 bases). Per the germline V gene, CDR1 is LGHNT and CDR2 is FRNRAP. Trimming shortened V by 4 bases and J by 2 bases, and 12 bases separated the two germline ends. The length of the CDR3 is 14 residues. CDR3 DNA: TGTGCTAGTGGTTCTAGGACACTTGCCTACGAGCAGTACTTC. Translated, it gives CASGSRTLAYEQYF.

The V gene is TRBV2, the J gene TRBJ2-7; TRBD1 matches 11 bases. Trimming cost V 6 bases and J 4 bases; bases outside gene matches: 2. Germline V gene data show CDR1 as SNHLY and CDR2 as FYNNEI. The CDR3 is 13 residues long. The CDR3 reads CASSWDRGYEQYF. The CDR3 nucleotides are TGTGCCAGCAGCTGGGACAGGGGGTACGAGCAGTACTTC.

This clone was observed a handful of times. The chain is built from TRBV30 and TRBJ2-7; 8 positions match TRBD1. In germline, CDR1 is GTSNPN, CDR2 SVGIG (reference sequence). V was pared by 0 bases and J by 1 base, with 5 bases of the junction left unmatched. CDR3 length equals 15 residues. The CDR3 DNA reads TGTGCCTGGAGTGTTATGGGGACAGGTTCCTACGAGCAGTACTTC. Protein sequence: CAWSVMGTGSYEQYF. Using reference TRBV30 and TRBJ2-7 for the parts outside the CDR3, the full variable domain is SQTIHQWPATLVQPVGSPLSLECTVEGTSNPNLYWYRQAAGRGLQLLFYSVGIGQISSEVPQNLSASRPQDRQFILSSKKLLLSDSGFYLCAWSVMGTGSYEQYFGPGTRLTVT.

V is TRBV28 and J is TRBJ2-1; 9 bases map to TRBD2. The ends lost 8 bases at V and 6 bases at J; junction bases unmatched: 20. This CDR3 is built from 18 residues. Germline values: CDR1 MDHEN, CDR2 SYDVKM. The chain's CDR3 is CASGGVGLGSGSFNEQFF. Here the CDR3 DNA reads TGTGCCAGCGGAGGGGTAGGGCTTGGTAGCGGGAGTTTCAATGAGCAGTTCTTC.

The chain has TRBV27 and TRBJ2-5; D is uncertain. The CDR3 has 15 residues. V was clipped by 6 bases and J by 1 base, with 15 bases between them. Germline CDR1 is MNHEY and CDR2 is SMNVEV (reference sequence). CDR3 sequence: CASSVRFQAQETQYF. The CDR3 region has the DNA TGTGCCAGCAGCGTCCGCTTCCAAGCCCAAGAGACCCAGTACTTC.

V and J are TRBV7-2 and TRBJ2-7; 7 positions agree with TRBD2. The J segment lost 3 bases and the V segment lost 1 base, leaving 9 bases of the junction unmatched. Looked up from germline, CDR1 is SGHTA and CDR2 is FQGNSA. The CDR3 loop spans 16 amino acids. CDR3 residues: CASSLGVASGFYEQYF. The DNA for the CDR3 is TGTGCCAGCAGCTTAGGGGTGGCTAGCGGATTCTACGAGCAGTACTTC.

The V call is TRBV27, the J call TRBJ2-1; weak D call: TRBD1 (6 bases). V was shortened by 8 bases and J by 2 bases, with 10 bases between the two germline ends. Germline-derived CDR1 and CDR2 are MNHEY and SMNVEV (reference sequence). This CDR3 contains 13 residues. CDR3 in amino acids: CASCRTAYNEQFF. The CDR3 DNA follows: TGTGCCAGCTGCCGGACAGCCTACAATGAGCAGTTCTTC.

The rearrangement uses TRBV5-1 and TRBJ2-5; TRBD2 is a possible D gene (6 bases). The CDR3 length is 14 residues. Trimming left V 4 bases short and J 5 bases short, with 15 bases between. The germline V gene encodes CDR1 SGHRS and CDR2 YFSETQ. CDR3 DNA sequence: TGCGCCAGCAGCCACGGGAGCTCTGGCGAGACCCAGTACTTC. Protein: CASSHGSSGETQYF.